The 5 T cell receptor beta chains given below trace back to one sample, sequenced in a study of blood T cell repertoires in COVID-19. This table comes from immunoSEQ multiplex PCR, and its TCRdb copy is limited to in-frame clones, with some not included. The table records 55,000 to 80,000 clones, approximately 80% of them present only once. Sequenced sample: peripheral blood. Receptor source: a man older than 75 with active COVID-19.

This chain links TRBV7-9 with TRBJ2-1, with 7 bases matching TRBD2. From germline, CDR1 is SEHNR and CDR2 FQNEAQ (reference sequence). This CDR3 is 16 amino acids long. V dropped 5 bases and J dropped 3; count of bases not matched to a gene: 10. This CDR3 reads CASSPFGGGSYNEQFF. The CDR3 DNA sequence: TGTGCCAGCAGCCCGTTCGGAGGCGGGAGCTACAATGAGCAGTTCTTC.

This clone showed up just a few times. V is TRBV10-3 and J is TRBJ1-2; 9 positions agree with TRBD1. CDR1 is ENHRY, CDR2 SYGVKD, per germline. V dropped 6 bases and J dropped 1; count of bases not matched to a gene: 3. This CDR3 is 14 amino acids long. The CDR3: CAIRQGASNYGYTF. For the CDR3, the DNA is TGTGCCATCAGACAGGGGGCGAGTAACTATGGCTACACCTTC.

DNA of the CDR3: TGTGCCACCAGTGACGACACAAGCTCTGGGGCCAACGTCCTGACTTTC. Its protein product is CATSDDTSSGANVLTF. The V call is TRBV24-1, the J call TRBJ2-6; D not resolved. The CDR3 has 16 residues. V lost 4 bases, J lost 0 bases, and 9 bases lay in between. Germline values: CDR1 KGHDR, CDR2 SFDVKD.

The genes are TRBV27 and TRBJ2-3; 14 bases are a match to TRBD2. The germline gives CDR1 MNHEY, CDR2 SMNVEV (reference sequence). V shed 3 bases and J 2 bases; nucleotides not matched to a gene: 10. The CDR3 totals 19 residues. The CDR3 DNA sequence: TGTGCCAGCAGTTTCTTCGGACTAGCGGGAGGAGGAGTCACAGATACGCAGTATTTT. Encoded protein: CASSFFGLAGGGVTDTQYF.

The V gene is TRBV5-1, the J gene TRBJ2-7; possibly TRBD1 for D (6 bases). The CDR3 covers 19 residues. CDR1 SGHRS and CDR2 YFSETQ come from the germline V gene. Deletions cut 2 bases from V and 0 bases from J, with 24 bases between. CDR3 nucleotides: TGCGCCAGCAGCTTAATGGGGACATCGGGCGGTCCGAACTCCTACGAGCAGTACTTC. It codes for CASSLMGTSGGPNSYEQYF. The full variable domain, in which reference TRBV5-1 and TRBJ2-7 provide the parts outside the CDR3, is KAGVTQTPRYLIKTRGQQVTLSCSPISGHRSVSWYQQTPGQGLQFLFEYFSETQRNKGNFPGRFSGRQFSNSRSEMNVSTLELGDSALYLCASSLMGTSGGPNSYEQYFGPGTRLTVT.